This T cell receptor (beta chain) is from a study of shared clonotypes between healthy human individuals. Naive CD45RA+ and memory CD45RA-negative subsets were split from CD4+ cells. Sequencing was performed with immunoSEQ multiplex PCR; in TCRdb, only in-frame clones are kept and a portion is missing. The sample holds around 2.5 million clones; roughly 93% are singletons and the top ten take 0.36%. CDR3 length: 13 residues. Trimming pared 5 bases from V and 1 base from J, leaving 8 bases between. Germline values: CDR1 LGHNT, CDR2 FRNRAP. Sample: naive CD4+ T cells from PBMCs. The subset denotes: CD45RA+ positively selected. The source of this sequence is a man between 18 and 35 years old in good health. Some clones in this sample may be carry-over from other donors' samples. The chain carries TRBV12-5 and TRBJ1-1, with D unresolved. CDR3 residues: CASGDHRNTEAFF. DNA of the CDR3: TGTGCTAGTGGTGACCACAGGAACACTGAAGCTTTCTTT.